A selection of T cell receptor beta chains follows, all from one sample in a study of radiation and T cells in renal cell carcinoma. Assay: immunoSEQ multiplex PCR; the TCRdb copy retains only in-frame clones and omits some. This sample carries approximately 12,000 clones, approximately 62% of them seen once, and the ten largest clones take roughly 19%. This sample comprised tumor tissue, obtained from a patient whose treatment was nephrectomy without radiotherapy. These receptor sequences come from a woman of 80 years or more with renal cell carcinoma. Both conserved end residues are part of each CDR3. A D gene is named only where the DNA matches it firmly. Expanded clones are given a class, and other clones once, few, many or no size at all.

v_gene,abundance,j_gene,d_gene,CDR3aa,CDR3nt
TRBV7-2,.,TRBJ1-6,TRBD1,CASSLVDRGSSPLHF,TGTGCCAGCAGTTTAGTGGACAGGGGGAGTTCACCCCTCCACTTT
TRBV28,.,TRBJ2-5,.,CASRRTGRETQYF,TGTGCCAGCAGGCGTACAGGGAGAGAGACCCAGTACTTC
TRBV11-2,.,TRBJ1-5,.,CASSPRRGGPQHF,TGTGCCAGCAGCCCCAGGAGAGGAGGACCCCAGCATTTT
TRBV5-6,.,TRBJ1-6,.,CASSDFIFNSPLHF,TGTGCCAGCAGCGACTTCATTTTCAATTCACCCCTCCACTTT
TRBV11-3,.,TRBJ2-2,.,CASSFGDLANTGELFF,TGTGCCAGCAGCTTCGGAGATTTAGCGAACACCGGGGAGCTGTTTTTT
TRBV7-6,.,TRBJ1-2,.,CASSLSDRYGYTF,TGTGCCAGCAGCTTATCTGACCGCTATGGCTACACCTTC
TRBV5-1,.,TRBJ2-1,.,CASSLETGGNEQFF,TGCGCCAGCAGCTTGGAGACAGGTGGGAATGAGCAGTTCTTC
TRBV19,few,TRBJ1-5,.,CASSLGGRFNQPQHF,TGTGCCAGTAGTTTAGGAGGCAGATTCAATCAGCCCCAGCATTTT
TRBV5-4,.,TRBJ2-5,.,CASSLETPQETQYF,TGTGCCAGCAGCTTGGAGACACCCCAAGAGACCCAGTACTTC
TRBV7-2,.,TRBJ1-2,TRBD1,CASSLHGTANYGYTF,TGTGCCAGCAGCTTACACGGGACAGCAAACTATGGCTACACCTTC
TRBV5-6,few,TRBJ2-1,.,CASTLVASINEQFF,TGTGCCAGCACCTTGGTGGCTTCAATCAATGAGCAGTTCTTC
TRBV19,.,TRBJ1-2,.,CASSRGWADVNYGYTF,TGTGCCAGTAGTAGAGGTTGGGCAGACGTTAACTATGGCTACACCTTC
TRBV5-1,.,TRBJ2-1,.,CASSLRDEDEQFF,TGCGCCAGCAGCCTCCGGGACGAAGATGAGCAGTTCTTC
TRBV5-1,.,TRBJ2-5,TRBD2,CASSLGIAGEETQYF,TGCGCCAGCAGCTTAGGTATAGCGGGGGAAGAGACCCAGTACTTC
TRBV27,.,TRBJ2-7,TRBD1,CASSRDRAEQYF,TGTGCCAGCAGTCGAGACAGGGCCGAGCAGTACTTC
TRBV2,medium-sized,TRBJ1-4,.,CASSAAGQNEKLFF,TGTGCCAGCAGCGCGGCGGGCCAGAATGAAAAACTGTTTTTT
TRBV29-1,once,TRBJ2-1,.,CSVEVLLAEGQFF,TGCAGCGTTGAAGTCTTACTAGCTGAGGGGCAGTTCTTC
TRBV19,.,TRBJ2-1,.,CASSIATGAYNEQFF,TGTGCCAGTAGTATAGCGACAGGAGCTTACAATGAGCAGTTCTTC
TRBV5-1,.,TRBJ2-7,.,CASSSGRPLIGYEQYF,TGCGCCAGCAGCTCGGGACGGCCCCTAATAGGCTACGAGCAGTACTTC
TRBV4-3,.,TRBJ1-6,TRBD1,CASSQETPGTGGSPLHF,TGCGCCAGCAGCCAAGAAACTCCCGGGACAGGGGGTTCACCCCTCCACTTT
TRBV6-5,.,TRBJ1-5,.,CASSYGEPRGQPQHF,TGTGCCAGCAGTTACGGGGAGCCCCGCGGTCAGCCCCAGCATTTT
TRBV5-1,.,TRBJ1-1,.,CASSLAWSGPLMNTEAFF,TGCGCCAGCAGCTTGGCGTGGTCCGGGCCTCTAATGAACACTGAAGCTTTCTTT
TRBV19,once,TRBJ2-5,.,CASSSRSARQETQYF,TGTGCCAGTAGTAGTAGGTCCGCCAGGCAAGAGACCCAGTACTTC
TRBV6-6,.,TRBJ1-4,.,CASSYQGSNEKLFF,TGTGCCAGCAGTTATCAGGGTTCTAATGAAAAACTGTTTTTT
TRBV18,.,TRBJ2-5,.,CASSPSLVRPGMVETQYF,TGTGCCAGCTCACCCTCCCTCGTCCGCCCGGGGATGGTCGAGACCCAGTACTTC
TRBV11-2,few,TRBJ1-2,.,CASSRDSAQGGYTF,TGTGCCAGCAGCAGAGACAGCGCCCAGGGTGGCTACACCTTC
TRBV5-1,.,TRBJ2-1,TRBD1,CASSPRQGHNEQFF,TGCGCCAGCAGCCCCAGACAGGGCCACAATGAGCAGTTCTTC
TRBV7-6,.,TRBJ1-1,.,CASSLAAGQGAFF,TGTGCCAGCAGCTTAGCGGCGGGGCAGGGGGCTTTCTTT
TRBV19,medium-sized,TRBJ1-1,.,CATHPAPGPENTEAFF,TGTGCCACACACCCAGCCCCCGGGCCAGAGAACACTGAAGCTTTCTTT
TRBV4-2,.,TRBJ1-1,.,CASSFSVAGMNTEAFF,TGTGCCAGCAGTTTCTCCGTGGCAGGGATGAACACTGAAGCTTTCTTT
TRBV11-2,.,TRBJ1-1,TRBD1,CASSLADRVGEAFF,TGTGCCAGCAGCTTAGCCGACAGGGTAGGTGAAGCTTTCTTT
TRBV2,.,TRBJ1-1,.,CASTLPGNAEAFF,TGTGCCAGCACCCTTCCCGGGAACGCTGAAGCTTTCTTT
TRBV27,.,TRBJ1-1,TRBD1,CASSPGQAKMNTEAFF,TGTGCCAGCAGTCCCGGACAGGCGAAGATGAACACTGAAGCTTTCTTT
TRBV10-3,.,TRBJ1-2,.,CAISEPANYGYTF,TGTGCCATCAGTGAGCCGGCAAACTATGGCTACACCTTC
TRBV11-3,.,TRBJ1-6,TRBD1,CASRPDRSSNSPLHF,TGTGCCAGCAGACCGGACAGGTCCTCGAATTCACCCCTCCACTTT
TRBV19,few,TRBJ1-5,.,CASKGVNQPQHF,TGTGCCAGTAAGGGGGTCAATCAGCCCCAGCATTTT
TRBV5-1,.,TRBJ1-2,TRBD1,CASSLGQGSYGYTF,TGCGCCAGCAGCTTAGGACAGGGTTCCTATGGCTACACCTTC
TRBV6-6,.,TRBJ2-3,TRBD2,CASSNGRADTQYF,TGTGCCAGCAGTAACGGGAGGGCAGATACGCAGTATTTT
TRBV5-1,.,TRBJ2-1,TRBD2,CASSSGTSGAVEQFF,TGCGCCAGCAGTAGTGGGACTAGCGGGGCTGTTGAGCAGTTCTTC
TRBV5-1,few,TRBJ1-1,.,CASSLGAGRTEAFF,TGCGCCAGCAGCTTAGGGGCAGGGAGGACTGAAGCTTTCTTT
TRBV7-2,.,TRBJ1-6,TRBD1,CASSLGRQGALHF,TGTGCCAGCAGCTTAGGCAGACAGGGGGCCCTCCACTTT
TRBV19,.,TRBJ2-1,.,CASSIVADPYNEQFF,TGTGCCAGTAGTATAGTGGCAGATCCCTACAATGAGCAGTTCTTC
TRBV4-2,few,TRBJ1-5,.,CASSQDEGDQPQHF,TGTGCCAGCAGCCAAGATGAGGGTGATCAGCCCCAGCATTTT
TRBV15,.,TRBJ2-3,.,CATSRDRDTQYF,TGTGCCACCAGCAGAGATCGGGATACGCAGTATTTT
TRBV10-3,few,TRBJ2-3,.,CAISERPDATQYF,TGTGCCATCAGTGAGCGCCCTGATGCTACGCAGTATTTT
TRBV6-5,medium-sized,TRBJ1-4,.,CASRRQETANEKLFF,TGTGCCAGCAGAAGACAGGAGACGGCTAATGAAAAACTGTTTTTT
TRBV27,.,TRBJ2-7,.,CASSLSAYRAYEQYF,TGTGCCAGCAGTTTATCGGCATACCGCGCCTACGAGCAGTACTTC
TRBV11-2,.,TRBJ2-2,.,CASSFLAPGELFF,TGTGCCAGCAGCTTCCTAGCACCCGGGGAGCTGTTTTTT
TRBV18,.,TRBJ2-2,.,CASSPPDRYGELFF,TGTGCCAGCTCACCACCGGACCGGTACGGGGAGCTGTTTTTT
TRBV28,few,TRBJ1-2,TRBD1,CASGDRDGGYTF,TGTGCCAGCGGGGACAGGGATGGTGGCTACACCTTC
TRBV18,once,TRBJ1-5,.,CASSQGRRIEPQHF,TGTGCCAGCTCACAGGGGAGGAGAATAGAGCCCCAGCATTTT
TRBV2,.,TRBJ1-5,TRBD1,CASTQGMGNQPQHF,TGTGCCAGTACACAGGGGATGGGCAATCAGCCCCAGCATTTT
TRBV29-1,.,TRBJ2-5,.,CSVRPLQETQYF,TGCAGCGTTCGACCTCTCCAAGAGACCCAGTACTTC
TRBV4-1,medium-sized,TRBJ1-5,TRBD1,CASSQVQGDQPQHF,TGCGCCAGCAGCCAAGTGCAGGGGGATCAGCCCCAGCATTTT
TRBV19,.,TRBJ1-5,.,CASSTAKQPQHF,TGTGCCAGTAGTACCGCCAAGCAGCCCCAGCATTTT